This TCR beta chain is from a study of blood T cells in healthy people across ages. Next came a second PCR, run for about 6 to 12 cycles, which used a sample-barcoded 5' primer along with a J-beta primer mix. TCRdb re-called the 5' RACE reads with MiXCR, one entry per CDR3 protein. The sample yields approximately 770,000 distinct CDR3 sequences, about three fifths seen once. The study drew donors from healthy Caucasian individuals in Russia aged about 6 to 95. As to this clonotype: Its antigen is unidentified.

Study observations and caveats: Total diversity from one million sequenced T cells was likely underestimated. Any changes in expanded clonotypes were possibly confounded, as donor CMV status remained unknown.

Looked up from germline, CDR1 is MNHEY and CDR2 is SMNVEV (reference sequence). This CDR3 comprises 16 residues. The clonotype was recovered from a man aged 30 to 39 in good health. The V and J genes are TRBV27 and TRBJ2-1, with a tentative D call TRBD1 (5 bases). The J call may not be correct, given that the DNA end is closer to TRBJ2-7. Source material: blood. CDR3 in amino acids: CASSTTVWVSYNEQYF. In DNA, the CDR3 is TGTGCCAGCAGTACGACAGTCTGGGTCTCCTACAATGAGCAGTACTTC.